The T cell receptor (beta chain) described here comes from a study of T cell responses to AZD1222 COVID-19 vaccine. The CDR3 has 17 amino acids. Trimming removed 3 bases from V and 5 bases from J; junction bases left unmatched: 10. Per germline, CDR1 SGDLS and CDR2 YYNGEE. Points on this clone: What it recognizes is unknown.

TCRdb's copy holds only in-frame clones and misses some; the assay was immunoSEQ multiplex PCR. Among more than 95,000 clones, 70% to 90% were seen once, and the ten largest hold about 1.6%. Findings and caveats of the study: The study sampled repertoires only after the peak T cell response. White British donors predominated, females outnumbered males, and clonal diversity was possibly underestimated.

This clonotype originated in an adult in good health. Source: peripheral blood, taken on day 0 of AZD1222 vaccination. The J gene is TRBJ2-2, the V gene TRBV9; 10 bases line up with TRBD2. CDR3 protein: CASSGGLARGVTGELFF. The CDR3 nucleotides are TGTGCCAGCAGCGGGGGACTAGCGAGGGGAGTAACCGGGGAGCTGTTTTTT.